Listed here is a single T cell receptor (beta chain). Its antigen is undetermined. The data are from a study of shared clonotypes between healthy human individuals. Here immunoSEQ multiplex PCR was the method, and the copy in TCRdb shows in-frame clones only, minus some. The sample lists roughly 2,500,000 clones, 80% to 95% occurring once. Study-wide results and caveats: Memory subsets had estimated richness that was generally smaller than that of naive subsets. Some naive CD4 clonotypes, around 5%, turned up in common across a handful of donors. It was the non-shared clonotypes that had lower generation probabilities than clonotypes shared by all four donors.

The CDR3 runs 12 residues. The germline V gene encodes CDR1 MNHEY and CDR2 SVGAGI. Trimming took 8 bases from V and 3 from J, leaving 11 bases between them. Specimen: naive CD4+ T cells from PBMCs. This sample's subset: CD45RA+ positively selected. The origin of this receptor is a man between 18 and 35 years old in good health. Some clones in this sample may be carry-over from other donors' samples. The genes are TRBV6-5 and TRBJ2-7; no clear D gene. The CDR3 region has the DNA TGTGCCAGCGGGAAATACCGCTACGAGCAGTACTTC. It translates to CASGKYRYEQYF.